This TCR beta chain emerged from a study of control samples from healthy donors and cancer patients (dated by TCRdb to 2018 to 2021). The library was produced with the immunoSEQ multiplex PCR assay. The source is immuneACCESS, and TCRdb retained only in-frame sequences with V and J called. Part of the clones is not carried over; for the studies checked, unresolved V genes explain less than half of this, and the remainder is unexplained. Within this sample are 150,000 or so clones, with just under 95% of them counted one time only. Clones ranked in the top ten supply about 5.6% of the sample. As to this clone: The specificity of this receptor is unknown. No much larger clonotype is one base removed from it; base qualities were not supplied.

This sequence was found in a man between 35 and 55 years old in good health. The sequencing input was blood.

The sequenced DNA is TGTGCCTGGAGCTGGGACTTAAGCACAGATACGCAGTATTTT. Translation gives CAWSWDLSTDTQYF. The V and J segments used are TRBV30 and TRBJ2-3; possibly the D gene is TRBD2, per 6 matching bases. Via the germline V gene (reference sequence), CDR1 is GTSNPN and CDR2 SVGIG. V is shortened by 3 bases, J by 0 bases, and the region joining them spans 10 bases. The CDR3 contains 14 residues, cysteine and phenylalanine counted. Here the CDR3 DNA is all that survives: 42 bases in frame from base 1. Beyond the CDR3, the reference TRBV30 and TRBJ2-3 genes provide the residues; the full variable domain reads: SQTIHQWPATLVQPVGSPLSLECTVEGTSNPNLYWYRQAAGRGLQLLFYSVGIGQISSEVPQNLSASRPQDRQFILSSKKLLLSDSGFYLCAWSWDLSTDTQYFGPGTRLTVL.